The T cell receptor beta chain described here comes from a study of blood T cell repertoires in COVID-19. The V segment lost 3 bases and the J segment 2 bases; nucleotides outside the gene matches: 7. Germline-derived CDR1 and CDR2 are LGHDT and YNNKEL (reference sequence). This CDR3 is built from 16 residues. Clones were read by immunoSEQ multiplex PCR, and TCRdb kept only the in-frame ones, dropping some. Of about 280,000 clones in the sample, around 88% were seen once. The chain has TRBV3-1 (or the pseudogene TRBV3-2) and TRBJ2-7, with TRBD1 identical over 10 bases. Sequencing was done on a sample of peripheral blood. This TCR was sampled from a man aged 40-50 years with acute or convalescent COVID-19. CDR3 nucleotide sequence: TGTGCCAGCAGCCACCTGGGACAGGGGCCCCCCTACGAGCAGTACTTC. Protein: CASSHLGQGPPYEQYF.